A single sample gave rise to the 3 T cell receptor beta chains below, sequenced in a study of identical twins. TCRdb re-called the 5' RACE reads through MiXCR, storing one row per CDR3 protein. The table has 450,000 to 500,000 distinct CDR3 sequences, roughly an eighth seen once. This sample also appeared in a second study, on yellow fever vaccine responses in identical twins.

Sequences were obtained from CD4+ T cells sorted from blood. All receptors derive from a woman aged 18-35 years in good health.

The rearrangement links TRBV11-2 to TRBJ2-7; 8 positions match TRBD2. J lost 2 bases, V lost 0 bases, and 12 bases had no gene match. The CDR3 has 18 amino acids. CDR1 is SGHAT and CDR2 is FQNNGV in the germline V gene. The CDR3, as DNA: TGTGCCAGCAGCTTAGATCTCTCCGGCGGGGGGACTACCTACGAGCAGTACTTC. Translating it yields CASSLDLSGGGTTYEQYF.

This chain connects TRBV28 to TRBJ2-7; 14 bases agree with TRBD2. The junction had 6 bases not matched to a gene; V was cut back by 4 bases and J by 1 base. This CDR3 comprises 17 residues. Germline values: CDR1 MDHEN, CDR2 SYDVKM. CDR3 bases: TGTGCCAGCAGTTCAATGGGACTAGCGGGGGTGTCCTACGAGCAGTACTTC. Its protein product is CASSSMGLAGVSYEQYF. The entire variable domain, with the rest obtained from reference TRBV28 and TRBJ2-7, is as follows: DVKVTQSSRYLVKRTGEKVFLECVQDMDHENMFWYRQDPGLGLRLIYFSYDVKMKEKGDIPEGYSVSREKKERFSLILESASTNQTSMYLCASSSMGLAGVSYEQYFGPGTRLTVT.

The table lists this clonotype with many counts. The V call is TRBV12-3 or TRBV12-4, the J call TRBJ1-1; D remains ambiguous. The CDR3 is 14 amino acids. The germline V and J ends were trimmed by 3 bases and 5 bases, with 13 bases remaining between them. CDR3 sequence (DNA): TGTGCCAGCAGTTTGTCGGGGAAGATTACTGAAGCTTTCTTT. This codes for CASSLSGKITEAFF.